These 31 T cell receptor beta chains were all obtained from the same sample, sequenced in a study of early T cells in non-severe SARS-CoV-2 infection. MiXCR was run by TCRdb on the 5' RACE reads, yielding one entry per CDR3 protein. The table records over 60,000 distinct CDR3 sequences, 9.5% to 13% of them present only once. The material sequenced was whole blood, taken at baseline. The receptors derive from an adult who was a healthcare worker with PCR-confirmed SARS-CoV-2 infection or an uninfected control (not recorded which).

This rearrangement joins TRBV9 to TRBJ2-7; no clear D gene. V dropped 0 bases and J dropped 2 bases, with 9 bases sitting between them. The CDR3 loop spans 14 amino acids. In germline, CDR1 is SGDLS, CDR2 YYNGEE. The CDR3 sequence: CASSVGTTPYEQYF. The CDR3, as DNA: TGTGCCAGCAGCGTAGGGACCACCCCCTACGAGCAGTACTTC.

The CDR3 reads CASSPKLSIEAVLGGEQFF. The DNA for the CDR3 is TGTGCCAGCTCACCAAAATTATCGATCGAGGCCGTACTCGGAGGTGAGCAGTTCTTC. The chain links TRBV18 to TRBJ2-1, with D tentatively TRBD2 (5 bases). The V gene's germline CDR1 is KGHSH and CDR2 LQKENI. This CDR3 has 19 residues. V was pared by 2 bases and J by 9 bases, with 29 bases between.

This clonotype has a handful of counts. The chain joins TRBV12-3 or TRBV12-4 to TRBJ2-3; TRBD1 matches at 8 bases. The CDR3 runs 15 residues. V shed 0 bases, J shed 4 bases, and the junction held 3 bases outside the gene matches. The CDR3, as DNA: TGTGCCAGCAGTTTAGCTGACAGGGGAGCAGATACGCAGTATTTT. It is translated as CASSLADRGADTQYF.

This clonotype was picked up many times. This CDR3 is CASSHSGTGELFF. The CDR3 nucleotides read TGTGCCAGCAGTCACTCAGGAACCGGGGAGCTGTTTTTT. The chain carries TRBV12-3 or TRBV12-4 and TRBJ2-2; no clear D. The length of the CDR3 is 13 residues. Between the trimmed V and J ends, which lost 5 bases and 5 bases, there was a span of 9 bases.

This clonotype has at least ten counts. This chain links TRBV19 with TRBJ1-6, with D perhaps matching TRBD1 (6 bases). In germline, CDR1 is LNHDA, CDR2 SQIVND (reference sequence). The V end was cut by 4 bases, the J end by 6 bases, with 7 bases between. The CDR3 totals 13 residues. The CDR3 bases are TGTGCCAGTAGTAAGGGGGTTAATTCACCCCTCCACTTT. Translated, it gives CASSKGVNSPLHF.

This chain links TRBV9 with TRBJ2-7; no clear D. In germline, CDR1 is SGDLS, CDR2 YYNGEE. V was clipped by 4 bases and J by 4 bases, with 18 bases between them. The CDR3 extends over 15 amino acids. The CDR3, as DNA: TGTGCCAGCAGCCCCCGCGGTGAGGCTGCATACGAGCAGTACTTC. The encoded protein is CASSPRGEAAYEQYF.

This clonotype was observed many times. The CDR3 nucleotides are TGCGCCAGCTACACCTATCCCGGGACAGGGGGTAACAATGAGCAGTTCTTC. This gives the protein CASYTYPGTGGNNEQFF. This chain links TRBV5-1 with TRBJ2-1; 11 bases align to TRBD1. Germline V gene lookup returns CDR1 SGHRS and CDR2 YFSETQ. CDR3 length equals 17 residues. V was clipped by 7 bases and J by 5 bases; unmatched bases: 14.

In this sample, this clonotype turned up a few times. The chain links TRBV19 to TRBJ2-3, with 8 bases identical to TRBD1. The CDR3 consists of 15 residues. Germline CDR1 reads LNHDA; CDR2 reads SQIVND (reference sequence). Trimming took 1 base from V and 2 from J; bases not matched to a gene: 2. CDR3 DNA: TGTGCCAGTAGTATAGGGGGACAGGCCACAGATACGCAGTATTTT. Its translation is CASSIGGQATDTQYF.

This clonotype was counted ten times or more. V is TRBV4-1 and J is TRBJ2-1, with 8 bases matching TRBD1. V lost 1 base to trimming and J lost 4 bases; unmatched junction nucleotides: 3. The CDR3 loop spans 15 amino acids. Germline CDR1 reads MGHRA; CDR2 reads YSYEKL. The CDR3 coding sequence is TGCGCCAGCAGCCAAGGTGGACAGGGATACAATGAGCAGTTCTTC. It encodes CASSQGGQGYNEQFF.

This clonotype appeared many times. This chain connects TRBV7-8 to TRBJ2-6; D not resolved. V was pared by 2 bases and J by 0 bases, with 8 bases between. Germline V gene sequence: CDR1 SGHVS, CDR2 FQNEAQ. The CDR3 is 16 amino acids. The DNA of the CDR3 is TGTGCCAGCAGCTTATATGTGGGCTCTGGGGCCAACGTCCTGACTTTC. Its protein is CASSLYVGSGANVLTF. Full variable domain (remainder filled in from reference TRBV7-8 and TRBJ2-6): GAGVSQSPRYKVAKRGQDVALRCDPISGHVSLFWYQQALGQGPEFLTYFQNEAQLDKSGLPSDRFFAERPEGSVSTLKIQRTQQEDSAVYLCASSLYVGSGANVLTFGAGSRLTVL.

There are many counts of this clonotype. The chain uses TRBV27 and TRBJ1-1, with D possibly TRBD1 on 6 matching bases. Trimming stripped 8 bases from V and 4 bases from J, with 8 bases between. CDR3 size: 11 residues. Germline values: CDR1 MNHEY, CDR2 SMNVEV (reference sequence). CDR3 loop: CASQGSTEAFF. CDR3 sequence (DNA): TGTGCCAGCCAGGGGTCCACTGAAGCTTTCTTT.

The genes are TRBV7-8 and TRBJ1-3, with D maybe TRBD1 (5 bases). The V gene lost 5 bases and the J gene lost 0 bases, with 17 bases spanning the gap. Per germline, CDR1 SGHVS and CDR2 FQNEAQ. This CDR3 region has 17 residues. The CDR3 loop is CASSPLGTVYSGNTIYF. For the CDR3, the DNA is TGTGCCAGCAGCCCACTAGGGACTGTTTACTCTGGAAACACCATATATTTT.

There are a few counts of this clonotype. V usage is TRBV20-1 and J usage is TRBJ2-1; the D gene could be TRBD1 or TRBD2 (5 bases each). Trimming removed 3 bases from V and 3 bases from J, with 12 bases in between. The CDR3 has 14 amino acids. CDR1 and CDR2 (germline): DFQATT, SNEGSKA (reference sequence). In nucleotides, the CDR3 is TGCAGTGCTAGTTACCGGGACGGCTACAATGAGCAGTTCTTC. Its translation is CSASYRDGYNEQFF.

This clonotype is deemed medium-sized. The chain combines TRBV11-2 with TRBJ2-3; 9 bases map to TRBD2. V lost 4 bases to trimming and J lost 6 bases; unmatched junction nucleotides: 8. Germline values: CDR1 SGHAT, CDR2 FQNNGV. The CDR3 has 15 residues. The CDR3: CASSYSSGVWDTQYF. Here the CDR3 DNA reads TGTGCCAGCAGCTACTCTAGCGGGGTTTGGGATACGCAGTATTTT.

Many counts were recorded for this clonotype. V usage is TRBV20-1 and J usage is TRBJ1-2; 12 nucleotides agree with TRBD1. Germline V gives CDR1 DFQATT, CDR2 SNEGSKA (reference sequence). Trimming at V came to 1 base and at J to 8 bases, leaving 11 bases not matched to a gene. This CDR3 spans 16 amino acids. The CDR3 DNA follows: TGCAGTGCTAGAGCCGCCCAGGGACAGGGGGCGGAAGGCTACACCTTC. Residues: CSARAAQGQGAEGYTF.

The rearrangement links TRBV19 to TRBJ2-3; TRBD2 agrees at 7 bases. Germline assignment: CDR1 LNHDA and CDR2 SQIVND (reference sequence). CDR3 length: 14 residues. The V and J ends lost 6 bases and 1 base, in that order; junction bases with no gene match: 4. The CDR3 spells CASRPRGGTDTQYF. For the CDR3, the DNA is TGTGCCAGTAGACCCCGGGGGGGCACAGATACGCAGTATTTT. Using reference TRBV19 and TRBJ2-3 for the parts outside the CDR3, the full variable domain is DGGITQSPKYLFRKEGQNVTLSCEQNLNHDAMYWYRQDPGQGLRLIYYSQIVNDFQKGDIAEGYSVSREKKESFPLTVTSAQKNPTAFYLCASRPRGGTDTQYFGPGTRLTVL.

There are many counts of this clonotype. The V gene is TRBV24-1, the J gene TRBJ2-2; TRBD1 matches 8 bases. This CDR3 has 13 amino acids. V lost 5 bases, J lost 5 bases, and 0 bases stayed unmatched. Germline CDR1 reads KGHDR; CDR2 reads SFDVKD. CDR3 protein: CATSGTGTGELFF. For the CDR3, the DNA is TGTGCCACCAGTGGGACAGGGACCGGGGAGCTGTTTTTT.

The table lists this clonotype with a few counts. The chain couples TRBV6-4 to TRBJ2-5, with 11 bases matching TRBD2. Unmatched junction bases numbered 6, after V lost 3 bases and J lost 0 bases. Germline CDR1 reads MRHNA; CDR2 reads SNTAGT. CDR3 length equals 17 residues. CDR3 sequence: CASSETLAGAYQETQYF. CDR3 in DNA: TGTGCCAGCAGTGAAACACTAGCGGGGGCGTACCAAGAGACCCAGTACTTC.

The rearrangement links TRBV6-6 to TRBJ2-2; the D is unclear. Trimming took off 11 bases at V and 6 bases at J, with 13 bases between the two ends. CDR1 is MNHNY, CDR2 SVGAGI, per germline (reference sequence). The CDR3 is 12 amino acids. CDR3: CAAKEAPGELFF. As DNA, the CDR3 is TGTGCCGCCAAAGAAGCCCCCGGGGAGCTGTTTTTT.

This clonotype was seen many times. The CDR3 DNA is TGCAGCGTGGACGAGTCGAACACTGAAGCTTTCTTT. As protein: CSVDESNTEAFF. The chain joins TRBV29-1 to TRBJ1-1; D remains unclear. CDR3 length equals 12 residues. From germline, CDR1 is SQVTM and CDR2 ANQGSEA. The V gene lost 6 bases and the J gene lost 1 base, with 9 bases spanning the gap. Full variable domain (remainder filled in from reference TRBV29-1 and TRBJ1-1): SAVISQKPSRDICQRGTSLTIQCQVDSQVTMMFWYRQQPGQSLTLIATANQGSEATYESGFVIDKFPISRPNLTFSTLTVSNMSPEDSSIYLCSVDESNTEAFFGQGTRLTVV.

This clonotype has a handful of counts. The chain joins TRBV11-3 to TRBJ1-1; 9 nucleotides line up with TRBD1. CDR1 SGHNT and CDR2 YENEEA come from the germline V gene. The CDR3 contains 15 residues. The junction had 8 bases not matched to a gene; V was cut back by 5 bases and J by 4 bases. The CDR3 is CASSHGQGLGTEAFF. CDR3 in DNA: TGTGCCAGCAGCCACGGACAGGGGTTGGGCACTGAAGCTTTCTTT.

This clonotype was detected many times. The chain combines TRBV10-2 with TRBJ2-1; 8 bases agree with TRBD1. Germline assignment: CDR1 WSHSY and CDR2 SAAADI. The CDR3 has 17 residues. After removal of 5 bases from V and 0 bases from J, the junction contained 9 bases not matched to a gene. CDR3 bases: TGCGCCAGCAGTCACACCGGGACAGGTAGCTCCTACAATGAGCAGTTCTTC. Translating it yields CASSHTGTGSSYNEQFF.

The genes are TRBV9 and TRBJ1-5, with a tentative D call TRBD1 (6 bases). The V end was cut by 3 bases, the J end by 6 bases, with 16 bases between. This CDR3 has 15 residues. The germline CDR1 and CDR2 sequences are SGDLS and YYNGEE. The CDR3 loop is CASSGSGEWGQPQHF. CDR3 DNA: TGTGCCAGCAGCGGATCAGGGGAGTGGGGTCAGCCCCAGCATTTT.

The chain recombines TRBV25-1 with TRBJ2-1, with D unclear. CDR3 length equals 11 residues. V lost 4 bases, J lost 9 bases, and 7 bases lay in between. Germline loops: CDR1 MGHDK, CDR2 SYGVNS. In DNA, the CDR3 is TGTGCCAGCAGTGGGGGTATTGAGCAGTTCTTC. Translated: CASSGGIEQFF.

This clonotype has a count of ten or more. V usage is TRBV6-2 or TRBV6-3 and J usage is TRBJ1-1; a weak D match, TRBD1 (5 bases). This CDR3 region has 15 residues. Trimming removed 6 bases at V and 3 bases at J, with 17 bases between. The germline gives CDR1 MNHEY, CDR2 SVGEGT. Here the CDR3 reads CASSRRPTGYTEAFF. CDR3 nucleotide sequence: TGTGCCAGCAGCCGAAGACCCACAGGATACACTGAAGCTTTCTTT.

The chain joins TRBV4-3 to TRBJ1-1; D not certain. CDR1 is LGHNA, CDR2 YSLEER, per germline. With 1 base removed from V and 6 bases from J, the gap between germline ends came to 21 bases. The CDR3 loop spans 17 amino acids. CDR3 nucleotides: TGCGCCAGCAGCCAAGCCGCATATGGGCAGGAGGTGGCTGAAGCTTTCTTT. Translating it yields CASSQAAYGQEVAEAFF.

Many counts were recorded for this clonotype. V usage is TRBV13 and J usage is TRBJ2-7; 7 nucleotides match TRBD1. V lost 5 bases, J lost 3 bases, and 4 bases stayed unmatched. Per germline, CDR1 PRHDT and CDR2 FYEKMQ (reference sequence). The CDR3 runs to 13 residues. The CDR3 DNA is TGTGCCAGCAGCGCCGGGACAGACTACGAGCAGTACTTC. Translation: CASSAGTDYEQYF.

This clonotype was recorded a few times. The rearrangement joins TRBV29-1 to TRBJ1-5; tentative D call: TRBD1 (5 bases). V dropped 4 bases and J dropped 4 bases, with 11 bases sitting between them. Germline V lookup: CDR1 SQVTM, CDR2 ANQGSEA. CDR3 length: 13 residues. CDR3 DNA: TGCAGCGTTGGGAGGGGCCGGAATCAGCCCCAGCATTTT. Translation: CSVGRGRNQPQHF.

This clonotype was picked up a small number of times. V is TRBV10-3 and J is TRBJ1-2, with D perhaps TRBD1 (5 bases). Deletions cut 10 bases from V and 2 bases from J, with 23 bases between. This CDR3 has 16 amino acids. CDR1 and CDR2 from the germline V gene are ENHRY and SYGVKD. The CDR3 protein is CATSAGAGGGNYGYTF. CDR3 DNA sequence: TGTGCCACTTCAGCCGGGGCAGGCGGCGGAAACTATGGCTACACCTTC.

The sample holds a few counts of this clonotype. This chain uses TRBV18 with TRBJ1-1; TRBD1 might be the D (5 bases). V gave up 6 bases and J gave up 1 base, with 18 bases separating them. The CDR3 is 16 residues long. Germline CDR1 and CDR2: KGHSH and LQKENI. The CDR3, as DNA: TGTGCCAGCTCCCCTATGAAAGCTGGGGGGAACACTGAAGCTTTCTTT. Translation: CASSPMKAGGNTEAFF.

This clonotype has at least ten counts. This chain links TRBV6-2 or TRBV6-3 with TRBJ2-4; tentative D call: TRBD1 (6 bases). The germline V and J ends were trimmed by 6 bases and 3 bases, with 15 bases remaining between them. CDR1 is MNHEY, CDR2 SVGEGT, per germline. The CDR3 totals 15 residues. The CDR3 nucleotides read TGTGCCAGCAGAACCGGGACACCCGGCAAAAACATTCAGTACTTC. Protein sequence: CASRTGTPGKNIQYF.